This TCR beta chain was recorded in a study of human CD4 T cells and Enterobacteriaceae (dated by TCRdb to between 2020 and 2021). Regarding the research as a whole: E. coli, K. pneumoniae, E. aerogenes, S. flexneri, S. sonnei, S. typhimurium and S. aureus served as the stimulating bacteria and were heat-inactivated after culture. What the authors observed across the whole study: Enterobacteriaceae-reactive repertoires co-clustered together and were polyclonal, yet held fewer clonotypes than S. aureus- or M. tuberculosis-reactive repertoires. Clonotypes shared among Enterobacteriaceae cultures accounted for about 26-49% of unique rearrangements but about 66-95% of templates, while sharing with control bacteria was rare.

Survey-level sequencing, with a detection sensitivity of one cell in 40,000, was applied to the CFSE-low antigen-reactive cultures. The QIAamp DNA Micro Kit was used to extract genomic DNA from cell pellets, and spectrophotometry was used to check the quantity and purity of the genomic DNA. The immunoSEQ multiplex PCR assay was used to amplify TCR Vbeta CDR3 regions. Amplicons were sequenced on the Illumina HiSeq platform. Each retrieved sequence was 87 nucleotides long and included the CDR3 region. Under the source paper's analysis protocol: Each unique productive TCR Vbeta nucleotide sequence counted as a clonotype and was quantified by productive template frequency from ImmunoSEQ Analyzer V3.0. Expanded clonotypes were defined by a threshold at the top 5th percentile of each frequency-ranked repertoire. Repertoire overlap was calculated as Chao-Jaccard using the R package fossil and displayed by nonmetric multidimensional scaling using the R package MASS. As stored in TCRdb, this immuneACCESS dataset retains in-frame rearrangements with V and J assigned. A fraction of the clones does not appear; measured against another copy, unresolved V genes explain less than half of the discrepancy, and the remainder lacks a known reason. V and J calls plus clone size are reproduced from that table; the DNA served to infer D and trimming. The sample table lists 1,000 to 1,500 clones, about half of them with a count of one. The top ten constitute over 30% of the sample.

Relative to its sample, this clone is medium-sized (0.01 to 0.1%). One base away there is no much larger clone; base qualities are not given. Inclusive of the bounding cysteine and phenylalanine, the CDR3 is 11 residues long. Just the 33-base CDR3 DNA is kept, in frame starting at base 1. V is reduced by 5 bases and J by 2 bases, leaving a spacing of 4 bases between them. CDR1 and CDR2 are drawn from the germline V gene: MDHEN, SYDVKM. After about 6-7 days, proliferating activated T cells were FACS-sorted as CFSE-low CD25+ ICOS+ cells. Sorted memory CD4+ T cells were CFSE-labeled and cultured at a 2:1 ratio with irradiated autologous monocytes pulsed with antigen. Memory CD4+ T cells, defined as all CD4+ cells except CD45RA+CCR7+CD95- naive cells, were FACS-sorted on a FACSAria III to over 95% purity. Healthy donor blood was obtained from blood donation centers in Switzerland. Positive selection with CD4 and CD14 magnetic microbeads was used to enrich total CD4+ T cells and monocytes. CD8+, CD14+, CD16+, CD56+, CD19+ and CD25-bright cells were excluded prior to sorting. Bacteria were heat-inactivated at 60°C for 2 hours and added at two particles per monocyte; M. tuberculosis lysate was used at 3 ug/ml. Memory CD4+ T cells that proliferated and became CFSE-low after primary stimulation with Enterobacteriaceae or control bacteria had their TCR Vbeta genes sequenced. Each bacteria-reactive repertoire was analyzed in two to four different donors across two independent experiments. Isolation of peripheral blood mononuclear cells from donor blood was performed with Ficoll-Paque Plus.

The source is a human donor in good health. In this chain, TRBV28 is recombined with TRBJ2-7, with the D gene call left open. The sequencing sample was made of bacteria-reactive CD4+ T cells grown in culture. This sample's cell subset or site label indicates: CFSE-low proliferating memory CD4 T cells sorted after in vitro stimulation with a heat-inactivated bacterium or M. tuberculosis lysate. The CDR3 region: CASSTAYEQYF. In nucleotide form, the sequence is TGTGCCAGCAGTACAGCCTACGAGCAGTACTTC.